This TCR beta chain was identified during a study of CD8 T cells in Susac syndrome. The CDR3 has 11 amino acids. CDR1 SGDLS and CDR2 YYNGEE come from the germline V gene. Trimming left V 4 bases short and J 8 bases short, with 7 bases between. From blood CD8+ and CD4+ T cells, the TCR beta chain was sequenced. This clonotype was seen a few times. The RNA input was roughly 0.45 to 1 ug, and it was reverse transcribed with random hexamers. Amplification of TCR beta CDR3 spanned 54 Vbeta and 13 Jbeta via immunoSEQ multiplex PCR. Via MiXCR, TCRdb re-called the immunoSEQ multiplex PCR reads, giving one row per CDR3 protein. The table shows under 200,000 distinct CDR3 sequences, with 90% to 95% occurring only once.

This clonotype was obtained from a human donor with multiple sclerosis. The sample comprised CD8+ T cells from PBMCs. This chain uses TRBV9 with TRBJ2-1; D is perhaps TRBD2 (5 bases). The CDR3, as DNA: TGTGCCAGCAGCCGGGGTCATGAGCAGTTCTTC. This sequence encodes CASSRGHEQFF.